The sequence of this T cell receptor beta chain was determined in a study of cytomegalovirus exposure and HLA in healthy donors. 60 Vbeta and 13 Jbeta primers were used in PCR. Measured with immunoSEQ multiplex PCR; TCRdb has only the in-frame clones, and not every one. This table has 95,000 to 150,000 clones, around 75% appearing once. The germline V gene has CDR1 SGHVS and CDR2 FNYEAQ. The V and J ends lost 3 bases and 7 bases respectively, with 4 bases between them. The CDR3 is 11 amino acids. The sequence was obtained from a man aged 25-45 years in good health and CMV-seronegative. The sequencing input was PBMCs. The rearrangement joins TRBV7-6 to TRBJ2-1; no reliable D call. The CDR3 here is CASSLQNEQFF. In DNA form, the CDR3 reads TGTGCCAGCAGCTTGCAGAATGAGCAGTTCTTC. The full variable domain, rest sourced from reference TRBV7-6 and TRBJ2-1, is GAGVSQSPRYKVTKRGQDVALRCDPISGHVSLYWYRQALGQGPEFLTYFNYEAQQDKSGLPNDRFSAERPEGSISTLTIQRTEQRDSAMYRCASSLQNEQFFGPGTRLTVL.